Listed below are T cell receptor beta chains from one sample, sequenced in a study of T cells in narcolepsy. Sequenced by immunoSEQ multiplex PCR; TCRdb stores in-frame clones only, minus some. The data show under 35,000 clones, roughly four fifths seen once. Sequencing was performed on CD45RA- memory CD4+ T cells from PBMCs. The receptors were gathered from a human donor with narcolepsy. Each CDR3 is given with its conserved first and last residue. The D gene is left open where the match is weak. Clone size is stated in some rows and not others, as once, few, many or a class when expanded.

clone_size	v_call	j_call	d_call	cdr3_aa	cdr3_nt
NA	TRBV2	TRBJ2-7	NA	CASSEMEREGEQYF	TGTGCCAGCAGTGAAATGGAAAGGGAAGGGGAGCAGTACTTC
NA	TRBV7-3	TRBJ2-2	NA	CASSPAITGELFF	TGTGCCAGCAGCCCCGCTATCACCGGGGAGCTGTTTTTT
NA	TRBV5-4	TRBJ1-1	TRBD1	CASSLDRANTEAFF	TGTGCCAGCAGCTTAGACAGGGCGAACACTGAAGCTTTCTTT
NA	TRBV5-4	TRBJ2-1	TRBD2	CASSQDPSGSYNEQFF	TGTGCCAGCAGCCAAGATCCTAGCGGGTCCTACAATGAGCAGTTCTTC
NA	TRBV2	TRBJ1-2	NA	CASRKGSDDYGYTF	TGTGCCAGCAGGAAGGGGTCCGATGACTATGGCTACACCTTC
NA	TRBV19	TRBJ2-4	NA	CASSIPGAGREAKNIQYF	TGTGCCAGTAGTATCCCAGGGGCAGGGAGAGAAGCCAAAAACATTCAGTACTTC
NA	TRBV27	TRBJ2-5	TRBD2	CASSSGDYMGETQYF	TGTGCCAGCAGTTCCGGGGACTACATGGGGGAGACCCAGTACTTC
few	TRBV19	TRBJ1-4	TRBD1	CASSPLDRPNEKLFF	TGTGCCAGTAGTCCCCTGGACAGGCCGAATGAAAAACTGTTTTTT
NA	TRBV5-1	TRBJ2-5	TRBD2	CASRPNPTSGGGETQYF	TGCGCCAGCAGACCTAACCCGACTAGCGGGGGTGGAGAGACCCAGTACTTC
NA	TRBV5-1	TRBJ1-6	NA	CASSSEPGSYNSPLHF	TGCGCCAGCAGCTCCGAGCCGGGCAGCTATAATTCACCCCTCCACTTT
few	TRBV6-1	TRBJ2-7	NA	CASSGTWIYEQYF	TGTGCCAGCAGTGGTACGTGGATCTACGAGCAGTACTTC
NA	TRBV29-1	TRBJ1-4	NA	CSVVNEKLFF	TGCAGCGTTGTTAATGAAAAACTGTTTTTT
NA	TRBV4-1	TRBJ1-5	NA	CASSRGPNQPQHF	TGCGCCAGCAGCCGAGGCCCAAATCAGCCCCAGCATTTT
NA	TRBV7-2	TRBJ2-1	NA	CASSPLQGNEQFF	TGTGCCAGCAGTCCACTCCAGGGCAATGAGCAGTTCTTC
NA	TRBV6-5	TRBJ1-2	NA	CASSGGPLANYGYTF	TGTGCCAGCAGTGGTGGACCCTTAGCTAACTATGGCTACACCTTC
NA	TRBV6-1	TRBJ2-5	TRBD2	CASSVDPSGGAATQYF	TGTGCCAGCAGTGTGGACCCTAGCGGGGGGGCGGCGACCCAGTACTTC
NA	TRBV5-4	TRBJ1-2	TRBD1	CASSFGGQGNYGYTF	TGTGCCAGCAGCTTTGGGGGACAGGGAAACTATGGCTACACCTTC
NA	TRBV7-9	TRBJ1-2	NA	CASSLDSTTNYGYTF	TGTGCCAGCAGCCTAGACAGCACCACTAACTATGGCTACACCTTC
NA	TRBV5-6	TRBJ1-4	NA	CASSLADTAKLFF	TGTGCCAGCAGCTTAGCTGACACCGCAAAACTGTTTTTT
once	TRBV6-5	TRBJ2-3	TRBD1	CATGRGTDTQYF	TGTGCCACCGGCAGGGGGACAGATACGCAGTATTTT
NA	TRBV6-1	TRBJ2-2	NA	CASKLDGNTGELFF	TGTGCCAGCAAATTGGACGGGAACACCGGGGAGCTGTTTTTT
once	TRBV7-2	TRBJ1-1	NA	CASSPLIRGTEAFF	TGTGCCAGCAGCCCCCTCATAAGGGGTACTGAAGCTTTCTTT
NA	TRBV18	TRBJ1-5	NA	CASSAQHGQPQHF	TGTGCCAGCTCAGCTCAACATGGTCAGCCCCAGCATTTT
once	TRBV27	TRBJ1-5	NA	CASSFTSNQPQHF	TGTGCCAGCAGTTTCACTAGCAATCAGCCCCAGCATTTT
NA	TRBV6-1	TRBJ1-5	NA	CASSLAGPNQPQHF	TGTGCCAGCAGTTTGGCAGGGCCTAATCAGCCCCAGCATTTT
few	TRBV7-9	TRBJ1-4	NA	CASSLRTEKLFF	TGTGCCAGCAGCCTCAGGACAGAAAAACTGTTTTTT
NA	TRBV10-3	TRBJ2-3	TRBD2	CAISDPSVAGGLTDTQYF	TGTGCCATCAGTGATCCGTCGGTAGCGGGGGGGTTAACAGATACGCAGTATTTT
NA	TRBV19	TRBJ1-1	TRBD1	CASSIRLGTGRTEAFF	TGTGCCAGTAGTATTAGGTTGGGGACAGGCAGGACTGAAGCTTTCTTT
NA	TRBV7-3	TRBJ1-5	NA	CASSQDSNQPQHF	TGTGCCAGCAGCCAAGACAGTAATCAGCCCCAGCATTTT
once	TRBV29-1	TRBJ1-2	TRBD1	CSAGQGNYGYTF	TGCAGCGCGGGACAGGGAAACTATGGCTACACCTTC
once	TRBV2	TRBJ2-3	NA	CASTGDLTDTQYF	TGTGCCAGCACTGGGGACCTCACAGATACGCAGTATTTT
once	TRBV7-6	TRBJ1-2	NA	CASSLGGGSGYTF	TGTGCCAGCAGCTTAGGCGGGGGGAGTGGCTACACCTTC